This T cell receptor beta chain was captured in a study of blood T cell repertoires in COVID-19. In the study overall: Sources were T cells, B-cell-depleted T cells, or PBMCs; the material itself was cDNA or gDNA.

Patients in Seattle were enrolled during active infection, then followed longitudinally. Germline V CDR1 and CDR2: MNHEY, SMNVEV (reference sequence). This CDR3 has 17 residues. The V and J ends lost 2 bases and 4 bases respectively, with 17 bases between them. Study processing details: It was from reference gene primer amplification that nucleated cell counts were estimated. Produced via immunoSEQ multiplex PCR; TCRdb's table is partial and in-frame only. The V and J calls and clone size were taken over from that table, and D and trimming were inferred from the DNA. The table has roughly 350,000 clones, more than 70% seen once. This clone was counted between two and nine times.

The genes are TRBV27 and TRBJ2-2; no definite D call. Input material: peripheral blood. The clonotype originates from a woman aged 25-40 years with COVID-19, enrolled during active disease. CDR3 in DNA: TGTGCCAGCAGTTTAGAACCGAGCGCGTTGGTCACCGGGGAGCTGTTTTTT. Translating gives CASSLEPSALVTGELFF.